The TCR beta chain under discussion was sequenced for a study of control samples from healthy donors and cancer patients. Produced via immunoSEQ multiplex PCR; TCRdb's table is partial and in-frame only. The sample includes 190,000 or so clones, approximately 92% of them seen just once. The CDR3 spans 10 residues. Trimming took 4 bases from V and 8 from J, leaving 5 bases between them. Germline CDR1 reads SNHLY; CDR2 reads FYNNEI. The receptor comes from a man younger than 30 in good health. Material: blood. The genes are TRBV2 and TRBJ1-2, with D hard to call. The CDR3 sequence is CASSVGGYTF. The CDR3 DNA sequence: TGTGCCAGCAGTGTTGGAGGCTACACCTTC. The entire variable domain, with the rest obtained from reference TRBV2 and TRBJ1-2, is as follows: EPEVTQTPSHQVTQMGQEVILRCVPISNHLYFYWYRQILGQKVEFLVSFYNNEISEKSEIFDDQFSVERPDGSNFTLKIRSTKLEDSAMYFCASSVGGYTFGSGTRLTVV.